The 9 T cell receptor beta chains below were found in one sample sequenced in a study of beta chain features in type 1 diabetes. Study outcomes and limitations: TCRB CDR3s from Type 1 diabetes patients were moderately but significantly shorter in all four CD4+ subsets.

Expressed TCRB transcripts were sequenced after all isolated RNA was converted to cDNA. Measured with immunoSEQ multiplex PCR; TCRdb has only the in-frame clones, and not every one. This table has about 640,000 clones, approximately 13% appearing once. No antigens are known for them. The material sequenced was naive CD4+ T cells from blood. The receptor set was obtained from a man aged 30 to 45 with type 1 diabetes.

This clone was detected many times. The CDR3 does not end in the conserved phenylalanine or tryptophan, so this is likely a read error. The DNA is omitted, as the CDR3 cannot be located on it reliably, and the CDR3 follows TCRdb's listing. CDR3 region: CASSQEVST. The chain carries TRBV14 and TRBJ1-4. Germline CDR1 is SGHDN and CDR2 is FVKESK. The CDR3 spans 9 residues, counting both ends.

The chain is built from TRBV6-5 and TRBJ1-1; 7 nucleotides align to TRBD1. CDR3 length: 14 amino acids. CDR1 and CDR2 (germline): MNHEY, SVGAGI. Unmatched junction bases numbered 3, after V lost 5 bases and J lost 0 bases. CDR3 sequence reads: CASSRDRVNTEAFF. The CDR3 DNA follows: TGTGCCAGCAGTCGCGACAGGGTGAACACTGAAGCTTTCTTT.

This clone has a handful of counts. The CDR3 region has the DNA TGTGCCAGCAGCTCGGCGGGGCCAGATACGCAGTATTTT. This codes for CASSSAGPDTQYF. This chain links TRBV7-2 with TRBJ2-3; tentative D call: TRBD2 (6 bases). The CDR3 runs to 13 residues. CDR1 is SGHTA and CDR2 is FQGNSA in the germline V gene. The ends were cut back, 4 bases at V and 4 bases at J, with 9 bases in the middle.

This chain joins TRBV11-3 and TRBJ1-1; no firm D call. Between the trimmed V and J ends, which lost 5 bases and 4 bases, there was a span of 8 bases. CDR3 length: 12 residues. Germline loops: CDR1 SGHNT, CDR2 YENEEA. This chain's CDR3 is CASSPMGTEAFF. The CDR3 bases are TGTGCCAGCAGCCCCATGGGCACTGAAGCTTTCTTT.

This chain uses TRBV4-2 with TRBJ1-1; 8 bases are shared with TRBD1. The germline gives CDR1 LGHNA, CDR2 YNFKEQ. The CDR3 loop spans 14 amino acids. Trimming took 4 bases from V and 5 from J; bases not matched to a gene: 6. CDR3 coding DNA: TGTGCCAGCAGCCGCATACAGGGGGGAACTGAAGCTTTCTTT. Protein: CASSRIQGGTEAFF.

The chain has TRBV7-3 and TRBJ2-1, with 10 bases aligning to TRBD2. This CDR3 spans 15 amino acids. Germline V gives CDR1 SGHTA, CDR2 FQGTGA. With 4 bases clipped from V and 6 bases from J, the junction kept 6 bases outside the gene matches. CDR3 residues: CASSSTSGAFNEQFF. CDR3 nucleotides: TGTGCCAGCAGCTCAACTAGCGGGGCCTTCAATGAGCAGTTCTTC.

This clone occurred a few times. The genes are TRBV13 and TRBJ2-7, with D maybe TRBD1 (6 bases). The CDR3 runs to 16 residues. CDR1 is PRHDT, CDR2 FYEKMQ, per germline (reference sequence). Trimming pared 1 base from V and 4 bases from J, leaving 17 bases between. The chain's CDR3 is CASSLAPGRGTYEQYF. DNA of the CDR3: TGTGCCAGCAGCTTAGCCCCCGGCAGGGGCACGTACGAGCAGTACTTC.

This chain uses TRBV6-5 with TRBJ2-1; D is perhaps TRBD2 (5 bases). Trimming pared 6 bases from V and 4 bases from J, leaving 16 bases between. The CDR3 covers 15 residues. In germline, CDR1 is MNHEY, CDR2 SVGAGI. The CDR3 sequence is CASRRERRSYNEQFF. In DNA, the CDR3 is TGTGCCAGCAGGAGAGAGCGGAGATCATACAATGAGCAGTTCTTC.

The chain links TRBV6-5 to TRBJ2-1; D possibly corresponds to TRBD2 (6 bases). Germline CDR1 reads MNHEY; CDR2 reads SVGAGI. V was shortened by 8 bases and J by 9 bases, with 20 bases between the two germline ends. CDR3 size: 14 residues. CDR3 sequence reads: CASGSLGRRGEQFF. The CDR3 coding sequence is TGTGCCAGCGGATCATTAGGGCGGCGGGGTGAGCAGTTCTTC.